The entry that follows covers one T cell receptor beta chain sequence. Its antigen is not identified. The sample belongs to a study of identical twins. Study conclusions and caveats: For out-of-frame alpha sequences shared by twins, low generation probability was in excess. Fewer insertions marked abundant cord blood beta clonotypes; young adult naive trended weakly, memory not at all. Not following the same donors, the study drew its conclusions from cross-sectional statistical analysis.

Losses at the gene ends were 6 bases for V and 1 base for J; bases not matched to a gene: 8. This CDR3 region has 15 residues. cDNA carried unique molecular identifiers, and a universal primer site was added by template switching. TCRdb re-analysed the 5' RACE reads in MiXCR, keeping a single row per CDR3 protein. The profile shows 450,000 to 600,000 distinct CDR3 sequences, about a fifth of them singletons. These sequences were also reported in another study, on yellow fever vaccine responses in identical twins.

Sequencing was performed on CD4+ T cells sorted from blood. The rearrangement joins TRBV12-3 or TRBV12-4 to TRBJ1-1; the match to TRBD1 covers 7 bases. The TCR originated in a woman aged 18-35 years in good health. CDR3: CASRSRRQGNTEAFF. The CDR3 bases are TGTGCCAGCAGATCCCGACGACAGGGGAACACTGAAGCTTTCTTT.